Shown below are 11 T cell receptor beta chains from a single sample sequenced in a study of beta chain features in type 1 diabetes (dated by TCRdb to 2017 to 2018). The receptor library was made with the immunoSEQ multiplex PCR assay. The entire isolated RNA was reverse transcribed using the High Capacity cDNA Reverse Transcription Kit, and thus expressed TCRB transcripts were sequenced. TCRdb re-hosts the immuneACCESS table, in-frame sequences only. Its copies lack some clones; in the studies checked, an unresolved V gene accounts for under half of them, and the cause for the rest is not known. In all, the sample holds around 400,000 clones, and about 16% of those were seen once. The ten largest clones capture about 0.018% of the sample. Sequencing was carried out using naive CD4+ T cells from blood. The intended sense of this specimen's cell subset or site label: true naive CD4+ T cells. The receptors were sampled from a woman between 18 and 29 years old in good health.

The chain uses TRBV28 and TRBJ2-7; 9 nucleotides line up with TRBD2. This CDR3 is built from 15 residues. The trim removed 6 bases at V and 2 bases at J, leaving 8 bases unmatched. Germline V gene data show CDR1 as MDHEN and CDR2 as SYDVKM. DNA of the CDR3: TGTGCCAGCAGCACTACGCGGGAGGGCACCTACGAGCAGTACTTC. Translated: CASSTTREGTYEQYF.

This clone has a handful of counts. J is TRBJ2-7 and V is TRBV9, with D tentatively TRBD2 (5 bases). CDR3 length: 15 amino acids. Germline V gives CDR1 SGDLS, CDR2 YYNGEE. The V gene lost 0 bases and the J gene lost 1 base, with 11 bases spanning the gap. The CDR3 nucleotides read TGTGCCAGCAGCGTAGGAGGGTATTTATCCTACGAGCAGTACTTC. This gives the protein CASSVGGYLSYEQYF.

This chain joins TRBV4-3 and TRBJ2-7, with 8 bases aligning to TRBD2. With 1 base clipped from V and 7 bases from J, the junction kept 3 bases outside the gene matches. This CDR3 comprises 13 residues. Germline CDR1 reads LGHNA; CDR2 reads YSLEER. CDR3 residues: CASSQGLAREQYF. CDR3 nucleotides: TGCGCCAGCAGCCAAGGACTAGCGAGGGAGCAGTACTTC.

The chain joins TRBV6-5 to TRBJ2-5, with D perhaps TRBD2 (5 bases). The germline V gene has CDR1 MNHEY and CDR2 SVGAGI. With 2 bases removed from V and 5 bases from J, the gap between germline ends came to 9 bases. The CDR3 has 13 residues. The CDR3 bases are TGTGCCAGCAGTTACCCGGGCGGGGAGACCCAGTACTTC. Its translation: CASSYPGGETQYF.

V is TRBV28 and J is TRBJ1-2; D call uncertain. This CDR3 has 15 residues. CDR1 MDHEN and CDR2 SYDVKM come from the germline V gene. Between the trimmed V and J ends, which lost 6 bases and 5 bases, there was a span of 19 bases. The CDR3 is CASSTNQVFLYGYTF. The CDR3 DNA reads TGTGCCAGCAGCACGAATCAGGTCTTTCTTTATGGCTACACCTTC.

The chain links TRBV29-1 to TRBJ2-7; TRBD2 aligns across 8 bases. Germline V gives CDR1 SQVTM, CDR2 ANQGSEA. The CDR3 contains 13 residues. V lost 2 bases to trimming and J lost 5 bases; unmatched junction nucleotides: 5. The CDR3 bases are TGCAGCGTTGAATTAAGCGGGAGACACGAGCAGTACTTC. Translation: CSVELSGRHEQYF.

This clone showed up just a few times. This chain joins TRBV29-1 and TRBJ2-5; possible D gene TRBD2, 5 bases. V lost 4 bases and J lost 9, with 27 bases in between. This CDR3 is 16 amino acids long. CDR1 is SQVTM and CDR2 is ANQGSEA in the germline V gene. Here the CDR3 reads CSVGPLLANLPEAQYF. CDR3 in DNA: TGCAGCGTTGGCCCACTCTTAGCGAACCTTCCTGAGGCCCAGTACTTC.

The rearrangement uses TRBV30 and TRBJ1-1; weak D call: TRBD1 (6 bases). The CDR3 runs 12 residues. Germline CDR1 reads GTSNPN; CDR2 reads SVGIG (reference sequence). The V and J ends lost 2 bases and 8 bases respectively, with 12 bases between them. This chain's CDR3 is CAWSLVQGEAFF. The CDR3 nucleotides read TGTGCCTGGAGTCTTGTACAGGGAGAAGCTTTCTTT. The variable domain in full, with the rest retrieved from reference TRBV30 and TRBJ1-1, is SQTIHQWPATLVQPVGSPLSLECTVEGTSNPNLYWYRQAAGRGLQLLFYSVGIGQISSEVPQNLSASRPQDRQFILSSKKLLLSDSGFYLCAWSLVQGEAFFGQGTRLTVV.

V gene TRBV9 combines with J gene TRBJ2-2; tentatively, D is TRBD1 (5 bases). V was cut by 1 base and J by 7 bases, with 8 bases left in between. Germline assignment: CDR1 SGDLS and CDR2 YYNGEE. The CDR3 spans 13 residues. The CDR3 is CASSVQGGGELFF. DNA of the CDR3: TGTGCCAGCAGCGTACAGGGCGGCGGGGAGCTGTTTTTT.

This clone appeared a few times. The DNA of the CDR3 is TGTGCCAGCAGCCGGACAGAGAATCAGCCCCAGCATTTT. This translates into CASSRTENQPQHF. This rearrangement joins TRBV21-1 to TRBJ1-5; the D segment call TRBD1 is taken from the table without a DNA check. TRBV21-1 is an annotated pseudogene. This CDR3 has 13 amino acids.

This clone was observed a few times. V usage is TRBV10-2 and J usage is TRBJ2-1; 8 bases map to TRBD2. V was clipped by 3 bases and J by 4 bases; unmatched bases: 5. Germline V gene sequence: CDR1 WSHSY, CDR2 SAAADI. The CDR3 is made up of 15 amino acids. This CDR3 reads CASSDGGTSYNEQFF. The CDR3 DNA reads TGCGCCAGCAGTGATGGGGGGACTAGTTACAATGAGCAGTTCTTC.